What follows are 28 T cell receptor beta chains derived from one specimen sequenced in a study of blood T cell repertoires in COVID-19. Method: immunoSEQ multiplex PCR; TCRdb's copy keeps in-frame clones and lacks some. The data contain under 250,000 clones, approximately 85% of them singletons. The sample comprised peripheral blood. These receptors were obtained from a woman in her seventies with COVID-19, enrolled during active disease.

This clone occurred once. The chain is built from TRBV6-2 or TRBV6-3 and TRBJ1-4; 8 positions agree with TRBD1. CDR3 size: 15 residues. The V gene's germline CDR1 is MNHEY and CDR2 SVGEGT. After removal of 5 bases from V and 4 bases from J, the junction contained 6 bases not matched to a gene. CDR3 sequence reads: CASSDRGRLNEKLFF. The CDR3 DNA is TGTGCCAGCAGTGACAGGGGCCGCCTTAATGAAAAACTGTTTTTT.

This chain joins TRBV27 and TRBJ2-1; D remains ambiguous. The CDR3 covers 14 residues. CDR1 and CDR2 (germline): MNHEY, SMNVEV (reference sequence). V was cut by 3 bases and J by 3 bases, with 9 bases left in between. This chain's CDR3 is CASSFSTVYNEQFF. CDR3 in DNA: TGTGCCAGCAGTTTTTCAACAGTCTACAATGAGCAGTTCTTC.

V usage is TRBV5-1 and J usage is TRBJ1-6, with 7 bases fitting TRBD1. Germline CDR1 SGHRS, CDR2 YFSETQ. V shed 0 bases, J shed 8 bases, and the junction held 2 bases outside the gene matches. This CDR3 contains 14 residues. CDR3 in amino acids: CASSLVGGDSPLHF. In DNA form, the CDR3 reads TGCGCCAGCAGCTTGGTAGGGGGCGATTCACCCCTCCACTTT. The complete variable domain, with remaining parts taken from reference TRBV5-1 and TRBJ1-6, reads KAGVTQTPRYLIKTRGQQVTLSCSPISGHRSVSWYQQTPGQGLQFLFEYFSETQRNKGNFPGRFSGRQFSNSRSEMNVSTLELGDSALYLCASSLVGGDSPLHFGNGTRLTVT.

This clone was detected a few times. The CDR3, as DNA: TGTGCCAGCAGCTTGGGAGGACGGCTGAACACTGAAGCTTTCTTT. Translated: CASSLGGRLNTEAFF. The chain has TRBV11-3 and TRBJ1-1; D gene ambiguous. The CDR3 totals 15 residues. With 3 bases removed from V and 0 bases from J, the gap between germline ends came to 11 bases. CDR1 is SGHNT, CDR2 YENEEA, per germline.

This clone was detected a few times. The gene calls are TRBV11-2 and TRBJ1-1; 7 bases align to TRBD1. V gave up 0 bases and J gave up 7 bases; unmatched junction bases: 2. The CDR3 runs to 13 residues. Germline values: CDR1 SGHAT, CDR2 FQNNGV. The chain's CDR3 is CASSLDGTVEAFF. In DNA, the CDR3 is TGTGCCAGCAGCTTAGATGGGACAGTTGAAGCTTTCTTT.

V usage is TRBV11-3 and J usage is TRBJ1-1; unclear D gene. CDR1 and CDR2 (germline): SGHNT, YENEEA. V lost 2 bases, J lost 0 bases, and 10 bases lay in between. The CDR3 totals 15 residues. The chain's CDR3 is CASSLMFAMNTEAFF. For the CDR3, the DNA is TGTGCCAGCAGCTTAATGTTCGCGATGAACACTGAAGCTTTCTTT.

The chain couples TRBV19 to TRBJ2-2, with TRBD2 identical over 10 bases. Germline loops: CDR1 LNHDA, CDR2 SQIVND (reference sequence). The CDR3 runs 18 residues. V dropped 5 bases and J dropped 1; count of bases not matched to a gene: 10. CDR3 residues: CASSGYASGSWNTGELFF. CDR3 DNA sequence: TGTGCCAGTAGTGGGTATGCTAGCGGGAGTTGGAACACCGGGGAGCTGTTTTTT.

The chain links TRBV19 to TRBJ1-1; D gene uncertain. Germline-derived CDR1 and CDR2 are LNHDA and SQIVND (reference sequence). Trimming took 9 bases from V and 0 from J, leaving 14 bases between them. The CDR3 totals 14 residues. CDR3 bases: TGTGCCAGCCGTCCAGGCAGGATGAACACTGAAGCTTTCTTT. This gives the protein CASRPGRMNTEAFF.

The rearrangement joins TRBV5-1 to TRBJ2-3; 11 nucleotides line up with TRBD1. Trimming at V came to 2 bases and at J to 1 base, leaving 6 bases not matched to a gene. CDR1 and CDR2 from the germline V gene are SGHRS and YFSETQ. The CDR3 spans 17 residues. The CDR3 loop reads CASSFGTGGDGTDTQYF. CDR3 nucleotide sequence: TGCGCCAGCAGCTTCGGGACAGGGGGTGATGGCACAGATACGCAGTATTTT.

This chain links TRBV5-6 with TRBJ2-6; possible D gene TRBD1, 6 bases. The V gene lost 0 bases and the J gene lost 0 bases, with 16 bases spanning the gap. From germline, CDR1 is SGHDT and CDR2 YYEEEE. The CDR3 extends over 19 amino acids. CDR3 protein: CASSLAAGQLSSGANVLTF. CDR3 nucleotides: TGTGCCAGCAGCTTGGCCGCCGGACAGCTGAGCTCTGGGGCCAACGTCCTGACTTTC.

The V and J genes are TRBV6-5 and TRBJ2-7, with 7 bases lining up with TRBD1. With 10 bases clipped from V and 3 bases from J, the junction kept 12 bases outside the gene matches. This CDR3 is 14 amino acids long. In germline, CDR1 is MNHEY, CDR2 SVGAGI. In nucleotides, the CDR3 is TGTGCCATCCCCCGGCAGAGGGACAGCTACGAGCAGTACTTC. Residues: CAIPRQRDSYEQYF.

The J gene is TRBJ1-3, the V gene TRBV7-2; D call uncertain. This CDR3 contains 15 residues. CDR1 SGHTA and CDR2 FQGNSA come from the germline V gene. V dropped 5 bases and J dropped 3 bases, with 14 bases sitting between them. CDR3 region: CASSVTDYGGNTIYF. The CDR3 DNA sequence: TGTGCCAGCAGCGTAACAGATTACGGTGGAAACACCATATATTTT. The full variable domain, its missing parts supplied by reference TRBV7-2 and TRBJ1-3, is GAGVSQSPSNKVTEKGKDVELRCDPISGHTALYWYRQSLGQGLEFLIYFQGNSAPDKSGLPSDRFSAERTGGSVSTLTIQRTQQEDSAVYLCASSVTDYGGNTIYFGEGSWLTVV.

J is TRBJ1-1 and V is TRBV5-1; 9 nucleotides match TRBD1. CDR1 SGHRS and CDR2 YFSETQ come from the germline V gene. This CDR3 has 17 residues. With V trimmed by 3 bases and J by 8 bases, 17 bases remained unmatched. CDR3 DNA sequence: TGCGCCAGCAGCTCGACTTGGGGACAGGGTATTAGCACGGAAGCTTTCTTT. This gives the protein CASSSTWGQGISTEAFF.

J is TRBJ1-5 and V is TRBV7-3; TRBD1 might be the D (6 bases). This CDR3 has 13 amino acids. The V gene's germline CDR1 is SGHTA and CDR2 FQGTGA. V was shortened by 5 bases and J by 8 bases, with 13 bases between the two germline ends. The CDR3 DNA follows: TGTGCCAGCAGCAAGGGGGTAATGGAGCCCCAGCATTTT. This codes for CASSKGVMEPQHF.

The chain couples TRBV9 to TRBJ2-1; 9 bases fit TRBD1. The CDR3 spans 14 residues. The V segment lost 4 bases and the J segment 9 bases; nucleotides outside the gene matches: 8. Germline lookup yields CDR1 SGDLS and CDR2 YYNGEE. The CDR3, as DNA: TGTGCCAGCAGCCCCCGACAGGGGGAGATTGAGCAGTTCTTC. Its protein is CASSPRQGEIEQFF. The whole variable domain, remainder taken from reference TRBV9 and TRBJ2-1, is DSGVTQTPKHLITATGQRVTLRCSPRSGDLSVYWYQQSLDQGLQFLIQYYNGEERAKGNILERFSAQQFPDLHSELNLSSLELGDSALYFCASSPRQGEIEQFFGPGTRLTVL.

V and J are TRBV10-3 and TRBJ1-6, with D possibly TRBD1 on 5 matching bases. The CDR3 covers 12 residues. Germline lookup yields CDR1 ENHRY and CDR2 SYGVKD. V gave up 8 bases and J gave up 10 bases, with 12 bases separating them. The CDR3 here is CAIGEGTSPLHF. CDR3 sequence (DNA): TGTGCCATCGGGGAGGGGACGTCACCCCTCCACTTT.

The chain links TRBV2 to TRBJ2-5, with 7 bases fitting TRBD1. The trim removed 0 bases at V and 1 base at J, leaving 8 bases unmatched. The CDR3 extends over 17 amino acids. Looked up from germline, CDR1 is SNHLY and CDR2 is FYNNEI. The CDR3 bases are TGTGCCAGCAGTGAAGCGCTCCTAACAGGGGTCCAAGAGACCCAGTACTTC. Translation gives CASSEALLTGVQETQYF.

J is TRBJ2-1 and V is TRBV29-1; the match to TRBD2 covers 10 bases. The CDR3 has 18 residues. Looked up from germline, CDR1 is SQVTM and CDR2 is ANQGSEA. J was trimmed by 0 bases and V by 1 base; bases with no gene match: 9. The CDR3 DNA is TGCAGCGTTGAAGGGACTAGCGGATCCATAAGCTCCTACAATGAGCAGTTCTTC. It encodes CSVEGTSGSISSYNEQFF.

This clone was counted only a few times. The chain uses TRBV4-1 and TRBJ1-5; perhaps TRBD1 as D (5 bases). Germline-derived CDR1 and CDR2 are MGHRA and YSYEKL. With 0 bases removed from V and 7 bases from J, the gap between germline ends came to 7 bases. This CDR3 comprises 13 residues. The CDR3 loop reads CASSQDTGQPQHF. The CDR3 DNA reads TGCGCCAGCAGCCAAGATACAGGACAGCCCCAGCATTTT.

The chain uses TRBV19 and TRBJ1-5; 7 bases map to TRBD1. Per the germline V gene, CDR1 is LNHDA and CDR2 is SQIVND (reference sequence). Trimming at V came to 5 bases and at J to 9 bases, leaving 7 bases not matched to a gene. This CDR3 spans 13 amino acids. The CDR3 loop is CASSLDRAGPQHF. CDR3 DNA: TGTGCCAGTAGTCTCGACAGGGCTGGGCCCCAGCATTTT.

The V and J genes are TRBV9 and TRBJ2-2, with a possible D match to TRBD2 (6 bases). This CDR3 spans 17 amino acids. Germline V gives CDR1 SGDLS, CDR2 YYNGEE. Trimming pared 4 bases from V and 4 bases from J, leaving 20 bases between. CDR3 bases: TGTGCCAGCAGCAGTTTAGGGGCGGGATGGAGCACCGGGGAGCTGTTTTTT. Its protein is CASSSLGAGWSTGELFF.

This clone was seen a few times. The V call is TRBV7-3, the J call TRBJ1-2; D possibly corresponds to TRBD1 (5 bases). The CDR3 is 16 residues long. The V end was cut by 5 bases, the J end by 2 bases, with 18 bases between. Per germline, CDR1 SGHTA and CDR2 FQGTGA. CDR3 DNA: TGTGCCAGCAGCGAGACACGGGACTTTATCAACTATGGCTACACCTTC. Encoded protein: CASSETRDFINYGYTF.

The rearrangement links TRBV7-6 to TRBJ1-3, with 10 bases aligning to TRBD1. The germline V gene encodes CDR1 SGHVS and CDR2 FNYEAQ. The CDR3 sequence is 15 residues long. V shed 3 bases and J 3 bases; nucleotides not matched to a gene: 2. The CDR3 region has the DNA TGTGCCAGCAGCTTGACAGGGGGCGGTGGAAACACCATATATTTT. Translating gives CASSLTGGGGNTIYF. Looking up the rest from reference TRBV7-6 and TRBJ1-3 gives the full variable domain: GAGVSQSPRYKVTKRGQDVALRCDPISGHVSLYWYRQALGQGPEFLTYFNYEAQQDKSGLPNDRFSAERPEGSISTLTIQRTEQRDSAMYRCASSLTGGGGNTIYFGEGSWLTVV.

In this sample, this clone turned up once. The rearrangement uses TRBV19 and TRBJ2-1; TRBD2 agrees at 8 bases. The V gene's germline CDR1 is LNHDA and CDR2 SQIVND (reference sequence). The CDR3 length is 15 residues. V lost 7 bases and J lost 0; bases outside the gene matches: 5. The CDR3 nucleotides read TGTGCCAGTACCCCCAGCGGGAGCTCCTACAATGAGCAGTTCTTC. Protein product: CASTPSGSSYNEQFF.

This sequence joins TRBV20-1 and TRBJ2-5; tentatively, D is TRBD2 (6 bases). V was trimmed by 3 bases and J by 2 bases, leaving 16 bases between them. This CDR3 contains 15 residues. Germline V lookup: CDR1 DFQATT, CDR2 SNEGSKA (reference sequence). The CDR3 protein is CSASPLAILQETQYF. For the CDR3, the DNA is TGCAGTGCTAGTCCCCTAGCGATACTACAAGAGACCCAGTACTTC.

The CDR3 DNA reads TGTGCCAGTAGTGGAGGACAGGTTCCCTATGGCTACACCTTC. This gives the protein CASSGGQVPYGYTF. This sequence joins TRBV19 and TRBJ1-2; the match to TRBD1 covers 7 bases. The CDR3 consists of 14 residues. Germline-derived CDR1 and CDR2 are LNHDA and SQIVND (reference sequence). V trimming: 5 bases; J trimming: 4 bases; junction bases outside the gene matches: 7.

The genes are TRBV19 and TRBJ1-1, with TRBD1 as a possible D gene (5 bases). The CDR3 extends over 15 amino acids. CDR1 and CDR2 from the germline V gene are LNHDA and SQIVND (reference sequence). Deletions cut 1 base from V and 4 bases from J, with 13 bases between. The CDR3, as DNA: TGTGCCAGTAGTATAGGACAGACCCCCGGCACTGAAGCTTTCTTT. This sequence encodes CASSIGQTPGTEAFF.

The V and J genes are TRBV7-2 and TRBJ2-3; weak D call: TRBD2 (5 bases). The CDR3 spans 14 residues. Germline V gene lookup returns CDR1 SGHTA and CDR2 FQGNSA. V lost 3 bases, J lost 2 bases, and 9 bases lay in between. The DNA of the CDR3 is TGTGCCAGCAGCTTTGGCGGGTACACAGATACGCAGTATTTT. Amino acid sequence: CASSFGGYTDTQYF.